One and the same sample provided the 21 T cell receptor beta chains below, sequenced in a study of shared clonotypes between healthy human individuals. Profiled with immunoSEQ multiplex PCR; TCRdb holds only in-frame clones, not every one. The table records under 2,500,000 clones, approximately 95% of them present only once. The specimen sequenced was naive CD4+ T cells sorted from blood. Stated subset: CD45RA+ positively selected. The receptors stem from a man younger than 35 in good health.

The rearrangement links TRBV11-2 to TRBJ2-3; D is unclear. The CDR3 contains 13 residues. V shed 3 bases and J shed 1 base, with 5 bases lying between them. Germline CDR1 reads SGHAT; CDR2 reads FQNNGV. The CDR3 coding sequence is TGTGCCAGCAGCTTTGGGGGCACAGATACGCAGTATTTT. It encodes CASSFGGTDTQYF.

This chain connects TRBV6-1 to TRBJ1-6; TRBD1 is a possible D gene (6 bases). Germline V lookup: CDR1 MNHNS, CDR2 SASEGT. V was cut by 1 base and J by 7 bases, with 14 bases left in between. The CDR3 is 16 amino acids. The CDR3 DNA is TGTGCCAGCAGTGAAGGGACAGCGACTCTAAATTCACCCCTCCACTTT. Translated, it gives CASSEGTATLNSPLHF.

This chain connects TRBV18 to TRBJ2-1, with TRBD1 as a possible D gene (6 bases). Germline V gives CDR1 KGHSH, CDR2 LQKENI. Trimming shortened V by 3 bases and J by 2 bases, and 11 bases separated the two germline ends. This CDR3 comprises 15 residues. DNA for the CDR3: TGTGCCAGCTCACCCCTTCGGACAGCCTACAATGAGCAGTTCTTC. It codes for CASSPLRTAYNEQFF.

The chain combines TRBV11-2 with TRBJ2-3, with TRBD2 identical over 8 bases. Losses at the gene ends were 4 bases for V and 3 bases for J; bases not matched to a gene: 12. Germline lookup yields CDR1 SGHAT and CDR2 FQNNGV. The CDR3 sequence is 17 residues long. This chain's CDR3 is CASSSRTSRYGTDTQYF. The CDR3 nucleotides read TGTGCCAGCAGCTCCAGGACTAGCAGATACGGGACAGATACGCAGTATTTT. The full variable domain, rest sourced from reference TRBV11-2 and TRBJ2-3, is EAGVAQSPRYKIIEKRQSVAFWCNPISGHATLYWYQQILGQGPKLLIQFQNNGVVDDSQLPKDRFSAERLKGVDSTLKIQPAKLEDSAVYLCASSSRTSRYGTDTQYFGPGTRLTVL.

This clone has just one count. The chain employs TRBV6-5 and TRBJ2-3; D is perhaps TRBD2 (5 bases). V was trimmed by 0 bases and J by 0 bases, leaving 7 bases between them. The germline CDR1 and CDR2 sequences are MNHEY and SVGAGI. The CDR3 is made up of 15 amino acids. CDR3 DNA sequence: TGTGCCAGCAGTTACTCCGGACTGAGCACAGATACGCAGTATTTT. This translates into CASSYSGLSTDTQYF.

CDR3 sequence: CASSPTGGQGIEQYF. The CDR3 DNA is TGCGCCAGCAGCCCGACTGGGGGGCAGGGGATCGAGCAGTACTTC. The chain links TRBV4-1 to TRBJ2-7, with D perhaps being TRBD1 or TRBD2 (6 bases each). The germline gives CDR1 MGHRA, CDR2 YSYEKL. V lost 4 bases to trimming and J lost 6 bases, with 19 bases between them. The CDR3 is made up of 15 amino acids.

The chain carries TRBV5-1 and TRBJ2-7; 8 nucleotides line up with TRBD1. The CDR3 runs to 14 residues. CDR1 is SGHRS, CDR2 YFSETQ, per germline. The V gene end was trimmed by 3 bases and the J gene end by 5 bases; junction bases not matched to a gene: 7. CDR3 amino acids: CASSSRQGPHEQYF. The CDR3 DNA is TGCGCCAGCAGCTCGCGACAGGGGCCGCACGAGCAGTACTTC. Full variable domain (remainder filled in from reference TRBV5-1 and TRBJ2-7): KAGVTQTPRYLIKTRGQQVTLSCSPISGHRSVSWYQQTPGQGLQFLFEYFSETQRNKGNFPGRFSGRQFSNSRSEMNVSTLELGDSALYLCASSSRQGPHEQYFGPGTRLTVT.

The chain carries TRBV7-2 and TRBJ2-4, with D possibly matching TRBD1 (5 bases). The germline V gene has CDR1 SGHTA and CDR2 FQGNSA. The V end lost 7 bases, the J end lost 0 bases, and 16 bases lay between the germline ends. CDR3 length: 16 residues. CDR3 amino acids: CASTIGQAIAKNIQYF. The CDR3 DNA reads TGTGCCAGCACCATAGGACAAGCTATAGCCAAAAACATTCAGTACTTC.

Written as DNA, the CDR3 is TGTGCCAGCAGCTTAGTGAGGGGAACGGGGAAGGGAGGAAAACTGTTTTTT. Translation: CASSLVRGTGKGGKLFF. The genes are TRBV7-8 and TRBJ1-4; possibly TRBD1 for D (5 bases). The ends were cut back, 1 base at V and 10 bases at J, with 22 bases in the middle. Germline V CDR1 and CDR2: SGHVS, FQNEAQ. The length of the CDR3 is 17 residues.

This chain connects TRBV7-2 to TRBJ2-3; possibly TRBD1 for D (5 bases). Germline V CDR1 and CDR2: SGHTA, FQGNSA. The CDR3 spans 12 residues. V was shortened by 5 bases and J by 2 bases, with 5 bases between the two germline ends. CDR3: CASSGATDTQYF. The DNA for the CDR3 is TGTGCCAGCAGCGGGGCCACAGATACGCAGTATTTT.

J is TRBJ2-2 and V is TRBV11-3; TRBD1 might be the D (6 bases). CDR3 length: 13 residues. Trimming took 6 bases from V and 6 from J, leaving 11 bases between them. Per the germline V gene, CDR1 is SGHNT and CDR2 is YENEEA. CDR3: CASSLQGAGELFF. Written as DNA, the CDR3 is TGTGCCAGCAGTCTACAGGGCGCCGGGGAGCTGTTTTTT.

In nucleotides, the CDR3 is TGTGCCAGCAGTTCCCCACAGGGGAGGGCGGATGCCTATGGCTACACCTTC. It translates to CASSSPQGRADAYGYTF. The gene calls are TRBV28 and TRBJ1-2; 7 nucleotides align to TRBD1. The CDR3 is made up of 17 amino acids. J gave up 4 bases and V 4 bases, and 15 bases lay outside the gene matches. Germline CDR1 and CDR2: MDHEN and SYDVKM.

The J gene is TRBJ2-1, the V gene TRBV9; 13 nucleotides agree with TRBD2. The CDR3 sequence is 19 residues long. The J segment lost 4 bases and the V segment lost 4 bases, leaving 14 bases of the junction unmatched. Germline V lookup: CDR1 SGDLS, CDR2 YYNGEE. The CDR3 reads CASSPTSGGLVGPYNEQFF. The CDR3 DNA is TGTGCCAGCAGCCCGACTAGCGGGGGGTTAGTGGGCCCTTACAATGAGCAGTTCTTC. Together with reference TRBV9 and TRBJ2-1, the CDR3 gives the full variable domain: DSGVTQTPKHLITATGQRVTLRCSPRSGDLSVYWYQQSLDQGLQFLIQYYNGEERAKGNILERFSAQQFPDLHSELNLSSLELGDSALYFCASSPTSGGLVGPYNEQFFGPGTRLTVL.

Note on this clone: The same CDR3 arises from other DNA sequences in this sample as well. The chain links TRBV28 to TRBJ2-1; D is perhaps TRBD1 (5 bases). The V and J ends lost 2 bases and 0 bases respectively, with 11 bases between them. The length of the CDR3 is 16 residues. The germline V gene has CDR1 MDHEN and CDR2 SYDVKM. The CDR3 protein is CASSLGAGNSYNEQFF. In nucleotides, the CDR3 is TGTGCCAGCAGTTTAGGGGCAGGGAACTCCTACAATGAGCAGTTCTTC. The full variable domain, completed using reference TRBV28 and TRBJ2-1, is DVKVTQSSRYLVKRTGEKVFLECVQDMDHENMFWYRQDPGLGLRLIYFSYDVKMKEKGDIPEGYSVSREKKERFSLILESASTNQTSMYLCASSLGAGNSYNEQFFGPGTRLTVL.

V is TRBV6-5 and J is TRBJ2-7; D gene ambiguous. The V and J ends lost 2 bases and 1 base respectively, with 12 bases between them. This CDR3 spans 15 amino acids. Germline V gene sequence: CDR1 MNHEY, CDR2 SVGAGI. The CDR3 spells CASSYRRTPSYEQYF. In nucleotides, the CDR3 is TGTGCCAGCAGTTACCGGCGGACGCCTTCCTACGAGCAGTACTTC.

To note about this clone: Other DNA variants within this sample encode the same CDR3. CDR3 sequence: CASSISNEQFF. The CDR3 coding sequence is TGTGCCAGTAGTATTAGTAATGAGCAGTTCTTC. The chain is built from TRBV19 and TRBJ2-1, with D uncertain. Between the trimmed V and J ends, which lost 3 bases and 7 bases, there was a span of 4 bases. CDR3 length: 11 residues. The germline CDR1 and CDR2 sequences are LNHDA and SQIVND (reference sequence).

The rearrangement links TRBV6-5 to TRBJ2-3; tentatively, D is TRBD1 or TRBD2 (5 bases each). The CDR3 runs 14 residues. V was trimmed by 7 bases and J by 0 bases, leaving 11 bases between them. Germline CDR1 reads MNHEY; CDR2 reads SVGAGI. The chain's CDR3 is CASTSRGSTDTQYF. CDR3 DNA: TGTGCCAGCACCTCGAGGGGTAGCACAGATACGCAGTATTTT.

On this clone itself: Other nucleotide sequences in the sample specify the same CDR3. The CDR3 here is CASSQDRGSTGELFF. As DNA, the CDR3 is TGCGCCAGCAGCCAAGACAGGGGATCCACCGGGGAGCTGTTTTTT. V gene TRBV4-1 combines with J gene TRBJ2-2; TRBD1 is a possible D gene (6 bases). Germline loops: CDR1 MGHRA, CDR2 YSYEKL. The V end lost 0 bases, the J end lost 4 bases, and 9 bases lay between the germline ends. This CDR3 region has 15 residues.

DNA of the CDR3: TGCGCCAGCAGTCAATTAGGGAGGGAGTTCCCTATCTATGGCTACACCTTC. Translating it yields CASSQLGREFPIYGYTF. The J gene is TRBJ1-2, the V gene TRBV23-1; D gene uncertain. TRBV23-1 is noted as an ORF with a role that remains uncertain. The ends were cut back, 1 base at V and 4 bases at J, with 19 bases in the middle. CDR3 length: 17 residues.

V and J are TRBV28 and TRBJ1-5; no firm D call. V was cut by 6 bases and J by 1 base, with 10 bases left in between. Germline assignment: CDR1 MDHEN and CDR2 SYDVKM. The CDR3 spans 14 residues. CDR3 DNA sequence: TGTGCCAGCAGACCGGGAGGGAGCAATCAGCCCCAGCATTTT. Its translation is CASRPGGSNQPQHF.

J is TRBJ1-6 and V is TRBV28, with a tentative D call TRBD1 (5 bases). Trimming pared 4 bases from V and 9 bases from J, leaving 25 bases between. CDR3 size: 18 residues. Germline V lookup: CDR1 MDHEN, CDR2 SYDVKM. As DNA, the CDR3 is TGTGCCAGCAGTTCAGCGAGGGGAGGGTATGCAGAGGCTTCACCCCTCCACTTT. Its protein is CASSSARGGYAEASPLHF.